The 7 T cell receptor beta chains below all came from one sample that was sequenced in a study of vaccination and CD4 T cells after COVID-19. Sequencing of DNA taken from cultured CD4+ T cells relied on the Oncomine TCR Beta short-read assay. From the PCR reads, TCRdb called clonotypes with MiXCR, one entry per CDR3 protein. The table lists about 16,000 distinct CDR3 sequences, around 79% of them singletons. Noted treatment: roughly 11-day PBMC culture with coronavirus spike peptide pools or control peptides (ViraFEST assay). Antigens of these TCRs are unknown. This specimen consisted of CD4+ T cells from blood, cultured in vitro, obtained after SARS-CoV-2 vaccination. These receptors all stem from a human donor who received a COVID-19 vaccine.

The chain recombines TRBV6-5 with TRBJ1-1; D is undetermined. V lost 0 bases to trimming and J lost 2 bases, with 7 bases between them. There are 14 residues in the CDR3. Looked up from germline, CDR1 is MNHEY and CDR2 is SVGAGI. CDR3 nucleotides: TGTGCCAGCAGTTACTCACAGCAAAACACTGAAGCTTTCTTT. It yields the protein CASSYSQQNTEAFF.

CDR3 nucleotide sequence: TGTGCCAGCAGCTCCTACAGGGAGGACTCACCCCTCCACTTT. Encoded protein: CASSSYREDSPLHF. The chain couples TRBV7-6 to TRBJ1-6, with a tentative D call TRBD1 (6 bases). The CDR3 is 14 amino acids. The germline V and J ends were trimmed by 4 bases and 10 bases, with 14 bases remaining between them. Germline CDR1 and CDR2: SGHVS and FNYEAQ.

The chain couples TRBV6-1 to TRBJ1-1; D gene ambiguous. In germline, CDR1 is MNHNS, CDR2 SASEGT. Trimming took off 6 bases at V and 3 bases at J, with 11 bases between the two ends. The CDR3 runs to 13 residues. The DNA for the CDR3 is TGTGCCAGCAGCCCACTTCGGTACACTGAAGCTTTCTTT. It yields the protein CASSPLRYTEAFF.

Of note for this clonotype: At one of its ends the junction is not consistent with the germline gene, which may arise from a read error. The chain links TRBV11-3 to TRBJ1-2; 11 bases match TRBD1. CDR3 length equals 14 residues. CDR1 and CDR2 (germline): SGHNT, YENEEA. CDR3 sequence reads: CASSSGQGGYGCTF. DNA for the CDR3: TGTGCCAGCAGCTCGGGACAGGGGGGCTATGGCTGCACCTTC.

This clonotype showed up just a few times. The chain uses TRBV7-9 and TRBJ1-2, with D maybe TRBD1 (5 bases). Germline CDR1 is SEHNR and CDR2 is FQNEAQ (reference sequence). Trimming stripped 1 base from V and 7 bases from J, with 25 bases between. The CDR3 loop spans 18 amino acids. CDR3 bases: TGTGCCAGCAGCTTAGGGTTCGGGGCAGGCGGCCGGAGTCTTGGCTACACCTTC. Protein: CASSLGFGAGGRSLGYTF.

The chain recombines TRBV2 with TRBJ1-5; 8 bases align to TRBD1. J was trimmed by 1 base and V by 8 bases; bases with no gene match: 1. Germline V lookup: CDR1 SNHLY, CDR2 FYNNEI. This CDR3 spans 13 amino acids. Written as DNA, the CDR3 is TGTGCCAGCCACAGGGGGAGCAATCAGCCCCAGCATTTT. Protein product: CASHRGSNQPQHF.

This clonotype appeared once. This chain joins TRBV7-4 and TRBJ2-7; D not certain. Trimming took 3 bases from V and 0 from J, leaving 12 bases between them. CDR1 and CDR2 (germline): SGHVT, SQSDAQ. This CDR3 is 15 amino acids long. The chain's CDR3 is CASSLCAGPSYEQYF. CDR3 nucleotide sequence: TGTGCCAGCAGCTTGTGCGCCGGACCCTCCTACGAGCAGTACTTC.